This TCR beta chain derives from a study of blood T cells in healthy people across ages. To note about this clonotype: Its antigen remains unidentified.

A J-beta primer mix and a sample-barcoded 5' primer were used in a second PCR of roughly 7 to 12 cycles. TCRdb re-called the 5' RACE reads with MiXCR, one entry per CDR3 protein. The table lists about 570,000 distinct CDR3 sequences, 25% to 35% of them singletons. The junction had 2 bases not matched to a gene; V was cut back by 5 bases and J by 1 base. Germline V gene lookup returns CDR1 MNHEY and CDR2 SMNVEV (reference sequence). The length of the CDR3 is 14 residues. Study-wide results and caveats: Roughly linear declines in TCR beta diversity per million T cells occurred with age. PBMCs that were unsorted prevented a conclusive naive versus antigen-experienced comparison. When one million T cells were used, diversity estimates were thought to be underestimates.

The same specimen was also included in a second study, on T cells of mothers and their children. From that study: A primer called M1S, used in the second PCR, added sample barcodes and 2-4 random nucleotides.

The receptor was derived from a boy aged 2 to 9 in good health. The specimen sequenced was blood. V is TRBV27 and J is TRBJ2-1; 7 nucleotides match TRBD1. The CDR3 sequence is CASSQGDSYNEQFF. In nucleotides, the CDR3 is TGTGCCAGCAGTCAGGGGGATTCCTACAATGAGCAGTTCTTC.